Following are 3 T cell receptor beta chains from one sample sequenced in a study of cytomegalovirus exposure and HLA in healthy donors. A multiplex PCR was run with 60 Vbeta primers and 13 Jbeta primers. The repertoire was sequenced with immunoSEQ multiplex PCR; TCRdb's copy has only in-frame clones and lacks some. The data contain about 160,000 clones, about 88% of them seen just once; the ten biggest clones take up roughly 2.2%. Sequencing was carried out using PBMCs. The receptors derive from a man younger than 30 in good health and CMV-seropositive.

This sequence joins TRBV7-2 and TRBJ1-1; maybe TRBD1 (6 bases). CDR1 and CDR2 from the germline V gene are SGHTA and FQGNSA. The CDR3 extends over 14 amino acids. V shed 5 bases and J shed 2 bases, with 12 bases lying between them. The CDR3 region has the DNA TGTGCCAGCAGCCAAGAAGGGGGAAACACTGAAGCTTTCTTT. Protein product: CASSQEGGNTEAFF.

The chain uses TRBV4-1 and TRBJ2-7, with D perhaps TRBD1 (5 bases). Germline V lookup: CDR1 MGHRA, CDR2 YSYEKL. This CDR3 contains 15 residues. Trimming pared 0 bases from V and 3 bases from J, leaving 12 bases between. The CDR3 reads CASSQDGARYYEQYF. CDR3 bases: TGCGCCAGCAGCCAAGATGGGGCAAGATACTACGAGCAGTACTTC.

The chain uses TRBV19 and TRBJ1-2; no definite D call. The V end was cut by 3 bases, the J end by 8 bases, with 10 bases between. This CDR3 has 12 amino acids. Germline-derived CDR1 and CDR2 are LNHDA and SQIVND (reference sequence). This CDR3 is CASSILTQGYTF. The CDR3 DNA follows: TGTGCCAGTAGTATTCTCACGCAGGGCTACACCTTC.